The 27 T cell receptor beta chains reported below all come from one sample, sequenced in a study of response to subunit inactivated influenza vaccine. TCRdb independently ran MiXCR on the RT-PCR reads; one entry per CDR3 protein. The sample lists approximately 530,000 distinct CDR3 sequences; 6.5% to 8% were seen once. Specimen: PBMCs from blood, collected 23 to 25 months after vaccination. The receptors originated from a man aged 45 to 75 who received an inactivated influenza vaccine.

This clonotype was recorded a few times. The DNA for the CDR3 is TGCGCCAGCAGCCCCGGGTATGGCACAGATACGCAGTATTTT. It encodes CASSPGYGTDTQYF. V usage is TRBV4-3 and J usage is TRBJ2-3; D is undetermined. This CDR3 comprises 14 residues. Germline V lookup: CDR1 LGHNA, CDR2 YSLEER. Trimming stripped 4 bases from V and 1 base from J, with 9 bases between.

This clonotype was found a few times. This chain uses TRBV27 with TRBJ1-2; D is ambiguous. The CDR3 spans 15 residues. Germline CDR1 MNHEY, CDR2 SMNVEV (reference sequence). V lost 5 bases to trimming and J lost 4 bases, with 17 bases between them. The CDR3 DNA reads TGTGCCAGCAGTCTCACTCAGGCGTCCCTCTATGGCTACACCTTC. It yields the protein CASSLTQASLYGYTF.

The chain combines TRBV10-3 with TRBJ2-3; TRBD1 matches 7 bases. Germline lookup yields CDR1 ENHRY and CDR2 SYGVKD. The junction had 4 bases not matched to a gene; V was cut back by 0 bases and J by 1 base. The CDR3 is 16 amino acids. This chain's CDR3 is CAISESWQGGTDTQYF. CDR3 sequence (DNA): TGTGCCATCAGTGAGTCGTGGCAGGGGGGCACAGATACGCAGTATTTT.

This clonotype was observed many times. The chain carries TRBV12-3 or TRBV12-4 and TRBJ1-3, with no clear D. Trimming cost V 2 bases and J 3 bases, with 8 bases left between them. The CDR3 contains 14 residues. CDR3 sequence reads: CASSLSGIGNTIYF. DNA of the CDR3: TGTGCCAGCAGTTTATCGGGGATTGGAAACACCATATATTTT.

This clonotype came up a few times. The chain couples TRBV10-3 to TRBJ2-5; TRBD2 is a possible D gene (5 bases). This CDR3 spans 16 amino acids. V lost 1 base, J lost 2 bases, and 14 bases lay in between. CDR1 ENHRY and CDR2 SYGVKD come from the germline V gene. CDR3 in amino acids: CAISEFVLGRQETQYF. The CDR3 nucleotides are TGTGCCATCAGTGAGTTCGTACTAGGGCGGCAAGAGACCCAGTACTTC.

This clonotype occurred many times. V gene TRBV15 combines with J gene TRBJ2-1; maybe TRBD2 (6 bases). Trimming cost V 0 bases and J 2 bases, with 11 bases left between them. CDR3 length: 16 residues. Germline values: CDR1 LNHNV, CDR2 YYDKDF (reference sequence). The CDR3 here is CATSREALAAYNEQFF. CDR3 nucleotides: TGTGCCACCAGCAGAGAAGCACTAGCAGCCTACAATGAGCAGTTCTTC.

This clonotype has just a few counts. The chain is built from TRBV4-2 and TRBJ1-5; TRBD1 is a possible D gene (6 bases). This CDR3 has 15 residues. From germline, CDR1 is LGHNA and CDR2 YNFKEQ. Trimming shortened V by 0 bases and J by 9 bases, and 15 bases separated the two germline ends. DNA for the CDR3: TGTGCCAGCAGCCAAGAGGGGGGCGGCAGCTCGCCCCAGCATTTT. It specifies CASSQEGGGSSPQHF.

In its sample, this clonotype was seen many times. The chain has TRBV14 and TRBJ2-7, with D perhaps TRBD1 (5 bases). The germline V gene has CDR1 SGHDN and CDR2 FVKESK. The germline V and J ends were trimmed by 2 bases and 6 bases, with 17 bases remaining between them. CDR3 length: 15 amino acids. The CDR3 DNA reads TGTGCCAGCAGCCAAATCTGGGGCCTCAGAGGCGAGCAGTACTTC. Amino acid sequence: CASSQIWGLRGEQYF.

The chain joins TRBV20-1 to TRBJ1-5; D remains unclear. Trimming stripped 1 base from V and 1 base from J, with 8 bases between. This CDR3 contains 14 residues. The germline gives CDR1 DFQATT, CDR2 SNEGSKA (reference sequence). The CDR3 protein is CSARVLRSNQPQHF. Here the CDR3 DNA reads TGCAGTGCTAGAGTTCTGCGCAGCAATCAGCCCCAGCATTTT.

This clonotype occurred a few times. The chain recombines TRBV6-5 with TRBJ1-3, with D uncertain. The CDR3 sequence is 16 residues long. Germline V gene lookup returns CDR1 MNHEY and CDR2 SVGAGI. Trimming stripped 4 bases from V and 3 bases from J, with 16 bases between. CDR3 loop: CASSSLGVGVGNTIYF. CDR3 nucleotide sequence: TGTGCCAGCAGTTCTTTGGGTGTCGGGGTTGGAAACACCATATATTTT.

This clonotype was picked up many times. The chain is built from TRBV12-3 or TRBV12-4 and TRBJ2-1; 12 bases align to TRBD2. After removal of 7 bases from V and 9 bases from J, the junction contained 10 bases not matched to a gene. The CDR3 contains 15 residues. CDR3 sequence (DNA): TGTGCCAGCACCAGTCGGACTAGCGGGATCACTGAGCAGTTCTTC. Translated, it gives CASTSRTSGITEQFF.

The sample holds a few counts of this clonotype. This chain uses TRBV29-1 with TRBJ2-1, with TRBD2 as a possible D gene (6 bases). Trimming took 6 bases from V and 0 from J, leaving 15 bases between them. The length of the CDR3 is 15 residues. Germline V gives CDR1 SQVTM, CDR2 ANQGSEA. CDR3 loop: CSVPLAISSYNEQFF. CDR3 DNA: TGCAGCGTGCCTCTAGCGATTAGCTCCTACAATGAGCAGTTCTTC.

This clonotype was recorded a few times. The chain joins TRBV11-2 to TRBJ2-3; 7 nucleotides line up with TRBD2. CDR1 and CDR2 from the germline V gene are SGHAT and FQNNGV. The CDR3 length is 19 residues. After removal of 5 bases from V and 2 bases from J, the junction contained 19 bases not matched to a gene. The CDR3 DNA sequence: TGTGCCAGCAGCAGCTTACCGTCCGGGGGGATCCGATCCACAGATACGCAGTATTTT. Translating it yields CASSSLPSGGIRSTDTQYF. Full variable domain (rest looked up from reference TRBV11-2 and TRBJ2-3): EAGVAQSPRYKIIEKRQSVAFWCNPISGHATLYWYQQILGQGPKLLIQFQNNGVVDDSQLPKDRFSAERLKGVDSTLKIQPAKLEDSAVYLCASSSLPSGGIRSTDTQYFGPGTRLTVL.

CDR3 coding DNA: TGCAGTGCTGAGGCTGGCGGGGGGACCTACGAGCAGTACTTC. This translates into CSAEAGGGTYEQYF. The genes are TRBV20-1 and TRBJ2-7; 8 bases map to TRBD2. Unmatched junction bases numbered 8, after V lost 5 bases and J lost 2 bases. CDR3 length equals 14 residues. The germline V gene has CDR1 DFQATT and CDR2 SNEGSKA (reference sequence).

In this sample, this clonotype turned up a few times. This chain's CDR3 is CASRRGGDTGELFF. The DNA of the CDR3 is TGTGCCAGCAGGCGGGGGGGCGACACCGGGGAGCTGTTTTTT. V gene TRBV6-1 combines with J gene TRBJ2-2; 9 bases map to TRBD2. The V gene end was trimmed by 6 bases and the J gene end by 3 bases; junction bases not matched to a gene: 2. The CDR3 is made up of 14 amino acids. CDR1 is MNHNS and CDR2 is SASEGT in the germline V gene.

This clonotype showed up many times. The chain combines TRBV5-6 with TRBJ1-2; 7 nucleotides line up with TRBD1. Per the germline V gene, CDR1 is SGHDT and CDR2 is YYEEEE. Germline trimming cut 4 bases from V and 1 base from J; bases unmatched to any gene: 10. This CDR3 spans 16 amino acids. CDR3 sequence reads: CASSKLNRGNNYGYTF. CDR3 in DNA: TGTGCCAGCAGCAAGCTCAACAGGGGAAATAACTATGGCTACACCTTC.

This clonotype was detected only a few times. V usage is TRBV20-1 and J usage is TRBJ1-1; D might be TRBD1 (5 bases). Trimming left V 7 bases short and J 1 base short, with 13 bases between. Germline CDR1 is DFQATT and CDR2 is SNEGSKA (reference sequence). The CDR3 consists of 13 residues. CDR3 nucleotides: TGCAGTGTTCCAAGGACACCGAACACTGAAGCTTTCTTT. This sequence encodes CSVPRTPNTEAFF.

There are a few counts of this clonotype. At one end the junction does not follow the germline gene, possibly because of a read error. J is TRBJ2-3 and V is TRBV20-1, with 11 positions matching TRBD2. The germline V gene encodes CDR1 DFQATT and CDR2 SNEGSKA (reference sequence). The CDR3 extends over 14 amino acids. The chain's CDR3 is CSVRLAGLTDTQYF. The DNA for the CDR3 is TGCAGTGTTAGACTAGCGGGACTCACAGATACGCAGTATTTT.

This clonotype occurred a few times. The chain has TRBV29-1 and TRBJ2-2; the D gene is possibly TRBD1 (5 bases). Per the germline V gene, CDR1 is SQVTM and CDR2 is ANQGSEA. CDR3 length: 14 amino acids. Trimming removed 1 base from V and 5 bases from J, with 11 bases in between. The CDR3 DNA is TGCAGCGTTGAAGCCCAGGGATGGACCGGGGAGCTGTTTTTT. Its translation: CSVEAQGWTGELFF.

CDR3 coding DNA: TGTGCCAGCAGTCGGGACAGGGGAGTCGTCGGGGAGCTGTTTTTT. This translates into CASSRDRGVVGELFF. V gene TRBV6-1 combines with J gene TRBJ2-2; 10 bases fit TRBD1. Germline CDR1 and CDR2: MNHNS and SASEGT. The CDR3 consists of 15 residues. Unmatched junction bases numbered 7, after V lost 5 bases and J lost 7 bases.

This clonotype was counted ten times or more. This sequence joins TRBV28 and TRBJ1-4, with 8 bases matching TRBD1. CDR3 length: 13 amino acids. The trim removed 10 bases at V and 5 bases at J, leaving 6 bases unmatched. Germline CDR1 is MDHEN and CDR2 is SYDVKM. CDR3 sequence: CATAGTGNEKLFF. The CDR3 DNA reads as TGTGCCACCGCCGGGACAGGCAATGAAAAACTGTTTTTT.

This clonotype has more than one count but fewer than ten. The rearrangement joins TRBV20-1 to TRBJ1-4; D is possibly TRBD1 (5 bases). Germline assignment: CDR1 DFQATT and CDR2 SNEGSKA (reference sequence). CDR3 size: 13 residues. Trimming removed 6 bases at V and 8 bases at J, with 16 bases between. Here the CDR3 reads CSARHGASEKLFF. CDR3 nucleotide sequence: TGCAGTGCCAGGCACGGGGCCTCGGAAAAACTGTTTTTT.

This clonotype has at least ten counts. The rearrangement links TRBV12-3 or TRBV12-4 to TRBJ1-3; no firm D call. This CDR3 spans 13 amino acids. V lost 0 bases and J lost 3, with 3 bases in between. In DNA form, the CDR3 reads TGTGCCAGCAGTTTAGCGCTTGGAAACACCATATATTTT. It translates to CASSLALGNTIYF.

This clonotype was seen only a few times. The chain carries TRBV20-1 and TRBJ2-5, with TRBD2 identical over 14 bases. The CDR3 runs to 15 residues. With 2 bases clipped from V and 2 bases from J, the junction kept 1 base outside the gene matches. CDR1 DFQATT and CDR2 SNEGSKA come from the germline V gene (reference sequence). CDR3 DNA: TGCAGTGCTAGAAGGACTAGCGGGGGGCAAGAGACCCAGTACTTC. This gives the protein CSARRTSGGQETQYF.

This clonotype was seen a few times. This chain connects TRBV28 to TRBJ2-7; D not resolved. This CDR3 has 13 amino acids. With 6 bases removed from V and 2 bases from J, the gap between germline ends came to 11 bases. CDR1 and CDR2 (germline): MDHEN, SYDVKM. The CDR3 nucleotides are TGTGCCAGCAGGGTATCTTGGGCCTACGAGCAGTACTTC. Residues: CASRVSWAYEQYF.

The table lists this clonotype with a few counts. This rearrangement joins TRBV12-3 or TRBV12-4 to TRBJ2-1; 8 bases agree with TRBD2. The trim removed 6 bases at V and 12 bases at J, leaving 4 bases unmatched. The CDR3 is 11 amino acids. The CDR3 region has the DNA TGTGCCAGCAGCTCAGCGGGAGTGCAGTTCTTC. This encodes CASSSAGVQFF.

This clonotype appeared many times. The chain carries TRBV20-1 and TRBJ1-5; D ambiguous. Trimming left V 3 bases short and J 1 base short, with 13 bases between. CDR3 size: 15 residues. The germline V gene encodes CDR1 DFQATT and CDR2 SNEGSKA (reference sequence). This CDR3 reads CSASPPAGSNQPQHF. Written as DNA, the CDR3 is TGCAGTGCTAGTCCCCCTGCGGGGAGCAATCAGCCCCAGCATTTT.